The 8 T cell receptor beta chains reported below all come from one sample, sequenced in a study of shared clonotypes between healthy human individuals. Naive CD8 cells, CD45RO-negative and positively selected for CCR7, excluded terminally differentiated effector memory CD45RA+ cells. Here immunoSEQ multiplex PCR was the method, and the copy in TCRdb shows in-frame clones only, minus some. The sample lists about 550,000 clones, less than 97% seen once, with about 0.11% in the top ten. The material sequenced was naive CD8+ T cells sorted from blood. The receptor set was obtained from a woman younger than 45 in good health.

The rearrangement links TRBV5-5 to TRBJ1-2; TRBD1 is a possible D gene (6 bases). Germline loops: CDR1 SGHKS, CDR2 YYEKEE (reference sequence). With 0 bases removed from V and 2 bases from J, the gap between germline ends came to 8 bases. This CDR3 spans 14 amino acids. The CDR3 DNA sequence: TGTGCCAGCAGCTTGGAGGACAGAAACTATGGCTACACCTTC. Translated, it gives CASSLEDRNYGYTF.

V is TRBV2 and J is TRBJ1-3, with 7 nucleotides matching TRBD1. The trim removed 5 bases at V and 7 bases at J, leaving 11 bases unmatched. This CDR3 is 15 amino acids long. Looked up from germline, CDR1 is SNHLY and CDR2 is FYNNEI. CDR3 bases: TGTGCCAGCAGTCCCCCGGACAGGATCTTCAACACCATATATTTT. Encoded protein: CASSPPDRIFNTIYF.

The rearrangement uses TRBV29-1 and TRBJ1-1; D remains ambiguous. Germline V gene lookup returns CDR1 SQVTM and CDR2 ANQGSEA. V lost 1 base, J lost 8 bases, and 8 bases lay in between. The CDR3 totals 11 residues. CDR3 DNA sequence: TGCAGCGTTGAAGTAAGGAGAGAAGCTTTCTTT. This sequence encodes CSVEVRREAFF.

The V call is TRBV19, the J call TRBJ2-7, with 10 bases aligning to TRBD2. The CDR3 loop spans 16 amino acids. The germline V gene has CDR1 LNHDA and CDR2 SQIVND (reference sequence). V lost 3 bases, J lost 1 base, and 6 bases stayed unmatched. DNA of the CDR3: TGTGCCAGTAGTATTGGAGCGGGAGGGCCGTCCTACGAGCAGTACTTC. Translated, it gives CASSIGAGGPSYEQYF.

The genes are TRBV7-9 and TRBJ1-1; tentative D call: TRBD1 (6 bases). CDR3 length: 12 residues. V lost 3 bases to trimming and J lost 12 bases, with 14 bases between them. Per germline, CDR1 SEHNR and CDR2 FQNEAQ (reference sequence). The CDR3 DNA is TGTGCCAGCAGCTTTAGAGAGGGGGGAACTTTCTTT. Translating gives CASSFREGGTFF.

The chain combines TRBV5-1 with TRBJ2-2; either TRBD1 or TRBD2 may supply D (6 bases each). V lost 2 bases and J 5 bases, leaving 10 bases between the germline ends. CDR3 length: 14 residues. Germline V gene lookup returns CDR1 SGHRS and CDR2 YFSETQ. CDR3 nucleotide sequence: TGCGCCAGCAGCTTAGGGGGGAAGACCGGGGAGCTGTTTTTT. Amino acid sequence: CASSLGGKTGELFF.

This CDR3 is CASSLPPLRSGNTIYF. The CDR3 coding sequence is TGTGCCAGCAGTTTACCCCCTCTAAGGTCCGGAAACACCATATATTTT. The V gene is TRBV28, the J gene TRBJ1-3; D unresolved. V was trimmed by 2 bases and J by 4 bases, leaving 15 bases between them. Germline V CDR1 and CDR2: MDHEN, SYDVKM. This CDR3 comprises 16 residues.

V usage is TRBV5-6 and J usage is TRBJ2-7; D is perhaps TRBD2 (6 bases). The V end was cut by 2 bases, the J end by 0 bases, with 9 bases between. There are 14 residues in the CDR3. The germline V gene encodes CDR1 SGHDT and CDR2 YYEEEE. DNA of the CDR3: TGTGCCAGCAGCTTTCCCGGGAGCTCCTACGAGCAGTACTTC. It codes for CASSFPGSSYEQYF.